This T cell receptor beta chain is drawn from a study of post-analysis software for immune sequencing data. Broader study findings: Controls showed significantly higher normalized Chao1 diversity than did multiple sclerosis patients. Strong co-clustering by F measure was seen for same-batch samples. TRBV5-6, TRBV5-1 and TRBV20-1 belonged to a set of roughly five TRBV segments that were more frequent in patients than controls.

Worth noting for this clonotype: What it binds is not known.

The library was made from cDNA and included unique molecular identifiers. A single record per CDR3 protein comes from TCRdb applying MiXCR to the PCR reads. The repertoire has around 250,000 distinct CDR3 sequences, 35% to 40% of them found once; the top ten carry 4% to 6%. Germline V gene data show CDR1 as MNHEY and CDR2 as SVGEGT. This CDR3 is built from 13 residues. Trimming cost V 4 bases and J 5 bases, with 11 bases left between them. V and J are TRBV6-2 or TRBV6-3 and TRBJ2-5; the D is unclear. Sequenced: blood. The TCR comes from a girl between 10 and 17 years old with multiple sclerosis. The CDR3 DNA reads TGTGCCAGCAGTTCTGGGCTGCGGGAGACCCAGTACTTC. Translation: CASSSGLRETQYF.